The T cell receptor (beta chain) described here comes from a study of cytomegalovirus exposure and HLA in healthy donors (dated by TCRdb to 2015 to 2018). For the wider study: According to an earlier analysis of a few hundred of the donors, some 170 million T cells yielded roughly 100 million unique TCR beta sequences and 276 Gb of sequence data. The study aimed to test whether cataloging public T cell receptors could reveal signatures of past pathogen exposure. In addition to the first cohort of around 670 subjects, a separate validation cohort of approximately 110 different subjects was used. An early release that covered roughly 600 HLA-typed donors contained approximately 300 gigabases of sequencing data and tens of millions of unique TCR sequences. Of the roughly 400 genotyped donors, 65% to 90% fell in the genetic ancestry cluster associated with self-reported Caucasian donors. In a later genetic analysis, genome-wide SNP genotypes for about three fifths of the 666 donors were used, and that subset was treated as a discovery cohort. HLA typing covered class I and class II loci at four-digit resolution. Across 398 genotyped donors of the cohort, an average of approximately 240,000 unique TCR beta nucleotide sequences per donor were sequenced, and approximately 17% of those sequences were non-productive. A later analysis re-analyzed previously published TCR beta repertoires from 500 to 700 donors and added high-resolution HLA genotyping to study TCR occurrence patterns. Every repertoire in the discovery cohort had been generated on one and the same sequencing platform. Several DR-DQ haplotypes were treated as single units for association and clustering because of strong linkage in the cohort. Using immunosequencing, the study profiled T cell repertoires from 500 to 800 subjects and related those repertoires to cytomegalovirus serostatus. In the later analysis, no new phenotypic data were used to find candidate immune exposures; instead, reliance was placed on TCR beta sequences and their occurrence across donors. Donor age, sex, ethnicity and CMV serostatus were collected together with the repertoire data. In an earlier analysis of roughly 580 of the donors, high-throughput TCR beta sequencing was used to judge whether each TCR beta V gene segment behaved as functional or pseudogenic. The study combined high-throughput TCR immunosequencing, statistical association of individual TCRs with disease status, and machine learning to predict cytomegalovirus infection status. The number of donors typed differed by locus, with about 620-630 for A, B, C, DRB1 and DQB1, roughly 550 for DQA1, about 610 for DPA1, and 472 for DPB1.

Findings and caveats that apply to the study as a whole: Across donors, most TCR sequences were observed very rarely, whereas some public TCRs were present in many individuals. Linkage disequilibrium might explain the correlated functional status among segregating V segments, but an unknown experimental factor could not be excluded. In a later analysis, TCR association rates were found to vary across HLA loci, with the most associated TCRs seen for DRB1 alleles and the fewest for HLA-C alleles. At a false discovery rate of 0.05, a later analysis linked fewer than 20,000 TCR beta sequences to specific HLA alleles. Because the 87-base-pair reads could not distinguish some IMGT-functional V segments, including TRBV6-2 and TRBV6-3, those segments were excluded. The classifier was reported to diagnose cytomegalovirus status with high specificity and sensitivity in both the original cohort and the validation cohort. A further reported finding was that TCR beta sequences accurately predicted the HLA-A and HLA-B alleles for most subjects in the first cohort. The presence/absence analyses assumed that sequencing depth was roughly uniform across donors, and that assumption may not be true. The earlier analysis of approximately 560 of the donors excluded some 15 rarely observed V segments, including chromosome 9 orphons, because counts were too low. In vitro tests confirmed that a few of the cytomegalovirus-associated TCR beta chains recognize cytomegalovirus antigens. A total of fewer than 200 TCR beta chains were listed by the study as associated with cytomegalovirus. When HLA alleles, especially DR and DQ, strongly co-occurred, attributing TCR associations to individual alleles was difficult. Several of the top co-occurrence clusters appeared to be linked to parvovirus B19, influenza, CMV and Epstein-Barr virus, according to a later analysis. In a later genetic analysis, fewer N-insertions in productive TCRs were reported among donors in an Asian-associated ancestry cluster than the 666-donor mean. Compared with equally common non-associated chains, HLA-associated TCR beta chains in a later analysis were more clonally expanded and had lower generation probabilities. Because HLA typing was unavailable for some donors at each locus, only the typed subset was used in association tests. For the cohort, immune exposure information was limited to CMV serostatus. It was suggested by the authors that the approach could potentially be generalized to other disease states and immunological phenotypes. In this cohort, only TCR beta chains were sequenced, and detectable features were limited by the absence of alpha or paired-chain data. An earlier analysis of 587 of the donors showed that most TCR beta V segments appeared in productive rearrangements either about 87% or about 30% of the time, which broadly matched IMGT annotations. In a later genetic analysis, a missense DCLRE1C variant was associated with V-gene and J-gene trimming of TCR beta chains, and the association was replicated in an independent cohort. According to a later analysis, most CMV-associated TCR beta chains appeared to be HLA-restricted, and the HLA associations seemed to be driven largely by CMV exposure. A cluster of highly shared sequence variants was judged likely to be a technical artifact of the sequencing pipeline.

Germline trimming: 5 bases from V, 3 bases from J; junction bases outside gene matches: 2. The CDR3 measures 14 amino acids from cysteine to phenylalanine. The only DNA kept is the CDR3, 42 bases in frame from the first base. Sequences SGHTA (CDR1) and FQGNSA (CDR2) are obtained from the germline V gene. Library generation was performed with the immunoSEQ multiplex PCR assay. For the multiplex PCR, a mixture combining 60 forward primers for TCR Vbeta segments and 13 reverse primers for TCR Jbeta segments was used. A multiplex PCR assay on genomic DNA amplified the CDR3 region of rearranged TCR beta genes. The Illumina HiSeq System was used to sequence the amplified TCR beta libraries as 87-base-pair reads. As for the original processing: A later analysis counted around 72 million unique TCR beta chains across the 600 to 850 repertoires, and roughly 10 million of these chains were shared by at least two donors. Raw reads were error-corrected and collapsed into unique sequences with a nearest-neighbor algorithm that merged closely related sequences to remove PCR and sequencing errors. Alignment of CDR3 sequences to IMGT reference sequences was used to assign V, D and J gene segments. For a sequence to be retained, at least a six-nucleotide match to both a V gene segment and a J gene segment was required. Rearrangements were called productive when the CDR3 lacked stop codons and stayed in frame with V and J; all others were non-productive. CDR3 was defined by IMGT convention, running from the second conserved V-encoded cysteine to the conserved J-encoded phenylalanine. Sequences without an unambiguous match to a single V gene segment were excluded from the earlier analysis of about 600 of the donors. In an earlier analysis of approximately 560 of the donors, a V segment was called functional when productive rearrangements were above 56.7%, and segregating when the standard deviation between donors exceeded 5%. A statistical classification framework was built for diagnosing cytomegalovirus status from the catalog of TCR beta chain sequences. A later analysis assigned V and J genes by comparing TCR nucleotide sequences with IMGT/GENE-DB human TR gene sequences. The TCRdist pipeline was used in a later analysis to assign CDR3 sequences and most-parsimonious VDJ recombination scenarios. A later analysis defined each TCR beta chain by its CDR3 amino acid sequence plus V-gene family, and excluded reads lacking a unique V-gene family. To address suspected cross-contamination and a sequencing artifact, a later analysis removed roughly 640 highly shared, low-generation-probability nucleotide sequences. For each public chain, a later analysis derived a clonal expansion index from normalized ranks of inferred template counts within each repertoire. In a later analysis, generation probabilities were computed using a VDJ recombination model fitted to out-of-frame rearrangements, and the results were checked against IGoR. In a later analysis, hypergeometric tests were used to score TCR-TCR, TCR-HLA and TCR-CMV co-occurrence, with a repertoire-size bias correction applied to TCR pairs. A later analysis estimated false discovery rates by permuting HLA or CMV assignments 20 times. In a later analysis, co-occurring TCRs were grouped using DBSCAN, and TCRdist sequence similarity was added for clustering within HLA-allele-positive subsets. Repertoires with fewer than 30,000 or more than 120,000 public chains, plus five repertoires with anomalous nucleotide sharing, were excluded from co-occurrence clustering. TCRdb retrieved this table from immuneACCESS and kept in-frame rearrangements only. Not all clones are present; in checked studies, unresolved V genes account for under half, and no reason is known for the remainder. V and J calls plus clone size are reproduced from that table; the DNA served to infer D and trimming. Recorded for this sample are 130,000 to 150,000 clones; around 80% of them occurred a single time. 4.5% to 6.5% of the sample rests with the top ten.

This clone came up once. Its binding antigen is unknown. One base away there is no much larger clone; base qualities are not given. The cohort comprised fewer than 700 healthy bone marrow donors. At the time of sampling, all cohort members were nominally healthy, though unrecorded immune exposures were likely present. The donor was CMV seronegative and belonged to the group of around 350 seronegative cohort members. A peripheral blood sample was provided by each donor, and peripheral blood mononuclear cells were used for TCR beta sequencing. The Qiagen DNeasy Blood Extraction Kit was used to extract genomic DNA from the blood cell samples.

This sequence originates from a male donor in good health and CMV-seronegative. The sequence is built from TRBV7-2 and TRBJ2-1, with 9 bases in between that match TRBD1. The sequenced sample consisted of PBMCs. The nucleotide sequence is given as TGTGCCAGCAGCGACAGGGGGTTCTACAATGAGCAGTTCTTC. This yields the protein CASSDRGFYNEQFF.